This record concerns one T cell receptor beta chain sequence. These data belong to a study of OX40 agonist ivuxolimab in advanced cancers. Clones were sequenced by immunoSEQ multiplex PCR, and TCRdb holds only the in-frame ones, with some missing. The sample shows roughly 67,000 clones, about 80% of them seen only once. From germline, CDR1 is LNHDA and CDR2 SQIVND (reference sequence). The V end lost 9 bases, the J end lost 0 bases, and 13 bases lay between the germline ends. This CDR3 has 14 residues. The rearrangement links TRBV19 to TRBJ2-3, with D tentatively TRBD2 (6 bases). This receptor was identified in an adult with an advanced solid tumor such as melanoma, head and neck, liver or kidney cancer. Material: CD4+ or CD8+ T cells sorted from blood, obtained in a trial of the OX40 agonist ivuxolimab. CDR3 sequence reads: CASNDGGSTDTQYF. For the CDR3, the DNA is TGTGCCAGCAATGATGGGGGGAGCACAGATACGCAGTATTTT.